The present T cell receptor beta chain was sequenced within a study of blood T cell repertoires in COVID-19. On the study more broadly: The United States, Italy and Spain were the sources of the acute and convalescent COVID-19 samples.

Germline CDR1 reads MNHNS; CDR2 reads SASEGT. This CDR3 comprises 15 residues. Concerning this clone: A junction end diverges from the germline sequence, so it may reflect a read error.

In the study's own analysis: Cell counts per sample came from amplifying reference gene primers. The table came from immunoSEQ multiplex PCR; TCRdb's copy has only in-frame clones and leaves some out. The V and J calls and the clone size are those of that table, but D and trimming were determined from the DNA. The table shows tens of thousands of clones, with 75% to 90% occurring only once. Sequencing was performed on peripheral blood. The genes are TRBV6-1 and TRBJ2-7, with D tentatively TRBD1 (6 bases). The TCR sequence derives from a man in his 60s with acute or convalescent COVID-19. CDR3 region: CASSEGPGVDYEQYF. In nucleotides, the CDR3 is TGTGCCAGCAGCGAAGGCCCAGGGGTGGACTACGAGCAGTACTTC.